This T cell receptor (beta chain) was sequenced in a study of cytomegalovirus exposure and HLA in healthy donors. Study outcomes and limitations: Accurate prediction of HLA-A and HLA-B alleles (for most subjects) was reportedly achieved from TCR beta sequences.

Comments on this clone: Its antigen remains unidentified.

PCR primers comprised 60 Vbeta and 13 Jbeta primers. The repertoire was sequenced with immunoSEQ multiplex PCR; TCRdb's copy has only in-frame clones and lacks some. This table has some 150,000 clones, 80% to 90% appearing once. CDR1 MDHEN and CDR2 SYDVKM come from the germline V gene. CDR3 length: 14 amino acids. V dropped 6 bases and J dropped 4; count of bases not matched to a gene: 5. This receptor was identified in a woman aged 35 to 49 in good health and CMV-seropositive. V usage is TRBV28 and J usage is TRBJ2-1, with TRBD2 matching 8 bases. Sequencing used PBMCs. The DNA of the CDR3 is TGTGCCAGCAGAGGACTAGCCCGATACAATGAGCAGTTCTTC. It yields the protein CASRGLARYNEQFF.